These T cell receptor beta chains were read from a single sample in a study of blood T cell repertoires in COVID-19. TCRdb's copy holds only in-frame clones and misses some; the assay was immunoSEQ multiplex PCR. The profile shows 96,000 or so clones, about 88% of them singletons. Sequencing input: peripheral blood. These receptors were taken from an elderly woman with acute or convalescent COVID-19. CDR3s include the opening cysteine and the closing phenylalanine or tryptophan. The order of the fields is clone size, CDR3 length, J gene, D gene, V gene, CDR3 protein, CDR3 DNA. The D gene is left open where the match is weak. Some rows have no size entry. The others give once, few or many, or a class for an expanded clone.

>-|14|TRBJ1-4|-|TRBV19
CASSISATNEKLFF
TGTGCCAGTAGTATATCCGCAACTAATGAAAAACTGTTTTTT
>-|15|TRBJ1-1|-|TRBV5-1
CASSLTGPVNTEAFF
TGCGCCAGCAGCTTGACAGGACCGGTGAACACTGAAGCTTTCTTT
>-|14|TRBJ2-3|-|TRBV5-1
CASSLEEAPDTQYF
TGCGCCAGCAGCTTGGAAGAGGCCCCAGATACGCAGTATTTT
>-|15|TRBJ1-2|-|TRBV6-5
CASSYSGVQNYGYTF
TGTGCCAGCAGTTACTCCGGGGTGCAGAACTATGGCTACACCTTC
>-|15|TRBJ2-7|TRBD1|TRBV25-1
CASSETGVLSYEQYF
TGTGCCAGCAGTGAGACAGGGGTCCTATCCTACGAGCAGTACTTC
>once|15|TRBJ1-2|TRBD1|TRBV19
CASSTAGTARYGYTF
TGTGCCAGTAGTACTGCCGGGACAGCACGCTATGGCTACACCTTC
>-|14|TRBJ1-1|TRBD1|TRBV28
CASSLDRVNTEAFF
TGTGCCAGCAGTTTGGACAGGGTGAACACTGAAGCTTTCTTT
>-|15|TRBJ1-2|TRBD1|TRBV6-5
CASGLGQGGLYGYTF
TGTGCCAGCGGCCTCGGACAGGGGGGACTCTATGGCTACACCTTC
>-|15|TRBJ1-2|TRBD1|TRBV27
CATKWSGTGGSGYTF
TGTGCCACCAAATGGTCCGGGACAGGGGGCTCTGGCTACACCTTC
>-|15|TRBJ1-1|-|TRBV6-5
CASSPGFPKTTEAFF
TGTGCCAGCAGCCCGGGATTCCCGAAAACTACTGAAGCTTTCTTT
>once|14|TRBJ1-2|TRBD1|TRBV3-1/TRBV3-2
CASSQWTGNYGYTF
TGTGCCAGCAGCCAGTGGACAGGGAACTATGGCTACACCTTC
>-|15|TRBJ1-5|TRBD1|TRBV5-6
CASSSFGQGNQPQHF
TGTGCCAGCAGCTCGTTCGGACAGGGAAATCAGCCCCAGCATTTT
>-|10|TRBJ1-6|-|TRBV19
CAREISPLHF
TGTGCCAGGGAGATTTCACCCCTCCACTTT
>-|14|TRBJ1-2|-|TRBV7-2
CASSLDQGNYGYTF
TGTGCCAGCAGCTTAGACCAGGGGAACTATGGCTACACCTTC
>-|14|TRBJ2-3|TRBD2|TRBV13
CASSPPGGSYTQYF
TGTGCCAGCAGCCCCCCGGGGGGGAGCTATACGCAGTATTTT
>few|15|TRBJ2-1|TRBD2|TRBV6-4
CASSLAGSSYNEQFF
TGTGCCAGCAGCTTAGCGGGGAGCTCCTACAATGAGCAGTTCTTC
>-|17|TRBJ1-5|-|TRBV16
CASSQSGGGIGNQPQHF
TGTGCCAGCAGCCAATCGGGAGGGGGAATTGGCAATCAGCCCCAGCATTTT
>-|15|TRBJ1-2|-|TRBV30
CAWSSTDRFLYGYTF
TGTGCCTGGAGTTCAACGGACAGATTCCTCTATGGCTACACCTTC
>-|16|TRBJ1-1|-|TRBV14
CASNLKGASGDTEAFF
TGTGCCAGCAACCTCAAAGGGGCATCTGGGGACACTGAAGCTTTCTTT
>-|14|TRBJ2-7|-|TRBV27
CASRTGGHPYEQYF
TGTGCCAGCAGGACCGGTGGGCATCCCTACGAGCAGTACTTC
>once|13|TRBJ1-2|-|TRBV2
CASSPAQRYGYTF
TGTGCCAGCAGCCCCGCGCAGCGCTATGGCTACACCTTC
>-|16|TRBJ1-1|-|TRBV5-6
CASSLLPGGGYTEAFF
TGTGCCAGCAGCTTGTTGCCGGGAGGAGGGTACACTGAAGCTTTCTTT
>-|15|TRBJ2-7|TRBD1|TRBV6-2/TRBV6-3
CASSRTGGYSYEQYF
TGTGCCAGCAGCCGGACAGGGGGATACTCCTACGAGCAGTACTTC
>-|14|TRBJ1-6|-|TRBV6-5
CASRDSGMNSPLHF
TGTGCCAGCCGGGACTCAGGGATGAACTCACCCCTCCACTTT
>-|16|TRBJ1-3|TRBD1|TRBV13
CASSSGRQGWGNTIYF
TGTGCCAGCAGCTCAGGGCGACAGGGTTGGGGAAACACCATATATTTT
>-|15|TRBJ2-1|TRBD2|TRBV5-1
CASSLYSGGYNEQFF
TGCGCCAGCAGCTTGTACAGCGGGGGCTACAATGAGCAGTTCTTC
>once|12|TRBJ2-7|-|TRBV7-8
CASSFQSYEQYF
TGTGCCAGCAGCTTTCAGTCCTACGAGCAGTACTTC
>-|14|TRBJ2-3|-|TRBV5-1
CASQGGEFGDTQYF
TGCGCCAGCCAAGGGGGGGAGTTTGGAGATACGCAGTATTTT
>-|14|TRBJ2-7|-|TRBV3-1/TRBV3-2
CASSHSGDSYEQYF
TGTGCCAGCAGCCATTCCGGGGACTCCTACGAGCAGTACTTC
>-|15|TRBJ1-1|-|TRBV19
CASSIVGAKNTEAFF
TGTGCCAGTAGTATAGTAGGAGCGAAGAACACTGAAGCTTTCTTT
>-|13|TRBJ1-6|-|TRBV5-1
CASSLGANSPLHF
TGCGCCAGCAGCTTGGGTGCGAATTCACCCCTCCACTTT
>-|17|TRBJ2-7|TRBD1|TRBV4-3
CASSQDAREDRGYEQYF
TGCGCCAGCAGCCAAGATGCCCGAGAAGACAGGGGGTACGAGCAGTACTTC
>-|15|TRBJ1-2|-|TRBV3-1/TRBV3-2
CASSQVGGEPYGYTF
TGTGCCAGCAGCCAAGTGGGGGGGGAGCCATATGGCTACACCTTC
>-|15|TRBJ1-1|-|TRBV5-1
CASSEDPPRATEAFF
TGCGCCAGCAGCGAGGACCCCCCCAGGGCCACTGAAGCTTTCTTT
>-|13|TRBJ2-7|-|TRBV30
CAWNSLGGYEQYF
TGTGCCTGGAACTCCCTGGGAGGCTACGAGCAGTACTTC
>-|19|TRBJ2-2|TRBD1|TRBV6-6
CASSPHRRGGSRLNGELFF
TGTGCCAGCAGTCCCCACCGCCGAGGGGGCAGTCGTTTGAACGGGGAGCTGTTTTTT
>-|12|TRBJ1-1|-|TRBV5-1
CASGLEGTEAFF
TGCGCCAGCGGATTAGAGGGCACTGAAGCTTTCTTT
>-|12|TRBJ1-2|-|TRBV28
CASSPLNYGYTF
TGTGCCAGCAGTCCCCTTAACTATGGCTACACCTTC
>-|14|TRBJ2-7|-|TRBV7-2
CASTSRRASSEQYF
TGTGCCTCTACGAGCCGGAGGGCCTCATCCGAGCAGTACTTC
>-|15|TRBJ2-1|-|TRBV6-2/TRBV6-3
CASSYGQRARNEQFF
TGTGCCAGCAGTTACGGCCAGCGGGCTCGCAATGAGCAGTTCTTC
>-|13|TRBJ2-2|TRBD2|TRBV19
CASSIWEGGELFF
TGTGCCAGTAGTATATGGGAGGGCGGGGAGCTGTTTTTT
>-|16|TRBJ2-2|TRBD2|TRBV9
CASSVSAGVQTGELFF
TGTGCCAGCAGCGTCTCCGCGGGAGTACAGACCGGGGAGCTGTTTTTT
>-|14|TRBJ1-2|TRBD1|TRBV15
CATSSSGTGYGYTF
TGTGCCACCAGCAGCTCCGGGACAGGATACGGCTACACCTTC
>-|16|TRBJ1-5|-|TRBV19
CASSTPGQLSNQPQHF
TGTGCCAGTAGTACCCCGGGACAACTTAGCAATCAGCCCCAGCATTTT
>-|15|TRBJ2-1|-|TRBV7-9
CASSRVLNSYNEQFF
TGTGCCAGCAGCAGAGTCCTCAACTCCTACAATGAGCAGTTCTTC
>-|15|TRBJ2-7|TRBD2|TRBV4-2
CASSSDGGAAYEQYF
TGTGCCAGCAGCAGTGACGGGGGGGCGGCCTACGAGCAGTACTTC
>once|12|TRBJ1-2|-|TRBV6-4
CASSDPGYGYTF
TGTGCCAGCAGTGACCCGGGATATGGCTACACCTTC
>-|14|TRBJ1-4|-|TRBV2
CASSEALLGEKLFF
TGTGCCAGCAGTGAAGCGCTTCTAGGAGAAAAACTGTTTTTT
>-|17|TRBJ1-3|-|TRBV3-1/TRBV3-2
CASSPRTVLVVGNTIYF
TGTGCCAGCAGCCCCCGGACAGTATTGGTCGTGGGAAACACCATATATTTT
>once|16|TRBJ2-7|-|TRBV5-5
CASSISMGPSSYEQYF
TGTGCCAGCAGCATATCTATGGGGCCCAGCTCCTACGAGCAGTACTTC
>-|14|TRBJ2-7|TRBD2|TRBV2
CASSDASGVYEQYF
TGTGCCAGCAGTGATGCTAGCGGGGTCTACGAGCAGTACTTC
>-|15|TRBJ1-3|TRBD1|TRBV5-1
CASSLQGGSGNTIYF
TGCGCCAGCAGTTTGCAGGGGGGCTCTGGAAACACCATATATTTT
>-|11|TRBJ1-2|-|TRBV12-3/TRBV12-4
CAGSSGQVYTF
TGTGCCGGTTCGTCAGGGCAGGTCTACACCTTC
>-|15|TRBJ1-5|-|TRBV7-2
CASSYDSLPNQPQHF
TGTGCCAGCAGCTACGACAGCCTCCCCAATCAGCCCCAGCATTTT
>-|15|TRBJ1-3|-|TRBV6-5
CASSFGGNSGNTIYF
TGTGCCAGCAGTTTTGGGGGCAACTCTGGAAACACCATATATTTT
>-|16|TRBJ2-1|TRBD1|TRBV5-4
CASSSGGQGRNNEQFF
TGTGCCAGCAGCTCGGGGGGACAGGGGAGGAACAATGAGCAGTTCTTC
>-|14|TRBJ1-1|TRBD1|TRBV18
CASSPGQGNTEAFF
TGTGCCAGCTCCCCGGGACAGGGGAACACTGAAGCTTTCTTT
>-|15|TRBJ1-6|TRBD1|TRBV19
CASTERTGLNSPLHF
TGTGCCAGTACCGAGAGGACAGGCCTTAATTCACCCCTCCACTTT
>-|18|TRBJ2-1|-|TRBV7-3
CASSLTRGLSRGSNEQFF
TGTGCCAGCAGCTTAACTCGGGGCCTCTCCCGGGGGTCCAATGAGCAGTTCTTC
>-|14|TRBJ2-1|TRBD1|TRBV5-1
CASSLGTGENEQFF
TGCGCCAGCAGCTTAGGGACAGGGGAGAATGAGCAGTTCTTC